The 26 T cell receptor beta chains below all came from one sample that was sequenced in a study of T cell repertoires in cytomegalovirus infection. TCRdb called the reads again in MiXCR, with one record for every CDR3 protein. This table holds under 10,000 distinct CDR3 sequences, under 55% found once. Which antigens these TCRs recognize remains unknown. The sample comprised PBMCs, sequenced either directly or after in vitro stimulation (not recorded which). Every receptor here comes from a human donor in good health (CMV status not recorded). Some clones in this sample may be carry-over from other donors' samples.

The chain has TRBV28 and TRBJ2-6, with D unclear. Trimming took 7 bases from V and 0 from J, leaving 19 bases between them. Germline CDR1 MDHEN, CDR2 SYDVKM. The CDR3 totals 18 residues. The CDR3 protein is CASTPYRGRSSGANVLTF. The CDR3 nucleotides are TGTGCCAGCACCCCTTACCGAGGACGGTCCTCTGGGGCCAACGTCCTGACTTTC.

This clonotype was recorded a few times. The gene calls are TRBV9 and TRBJ2-1; tentative D call: TRBD2 (6 bases). CDR3 length equals 13 residues. The germline V gene has CDR1 SGDLS and CDR2 YYNGEE. Trimming removed 2 bases from V and 6 bases from J, with 9 bases in between. CDR3 residues: CASSVRGTNEQFF. The CDR3 DNA is TGTGCCAGCAGCGTCCGGGGGACCAATGAGCAGTTCTTC.

For this clonotype: At one end the junction does not follow the germline gene, possibly because of a read error. The J gene is TRBJ1-1, the V gene TRBV7-6, with D hard to call. This CDR3 has 13 amino acids. The germline V gene has CDR1 SGHVS and CDR2 FNYEAQ. This CDR3 is CASSLGPFTEAFF. The CDR3 nucleotides are TGTGCTAGCAGCTTAGGACCGTTCACTGAAGCTTTCTTT.

The chain employs TRBV12-3 or TRBV12-4 and TRBJ1-1, with D possibly matching TRBD1 (5 bases). The CDR3 is 15 residues long. V was pared by 6 bases and J by 2 bases, with 16 bases between. CDR3 sequence: CASSPTTVVNTEAFF. CDR3 nucleotide sequence: TGTGCCAGCAGCCCCACGACAGTTGTTAACACTGAAGCTTTCTTT.

The V call is TRBV12-3 or TRBV12-4, the J call TRBJ1-2, with 9 bases that match TRBD1. CDR3 size: 14 residues. J gave up 7 bases and V 5 bases, and 8 bases lay outside the gene matches. The CDR3 spells CASSHRDRVGGYTF. The CDR3 nucleotides read TGTGCCAGCAGTCACCGGGACAGGGTCGGTGGCTACACCTTC.

The chain is built from TRBV7-2 and TRBJ2-7; D perhaps matches TRBD2 (6 bases). The CDR3 is made up of 13 amino acids. Germline-derived CDR1 and CDR2 are SGHTA and FQGNSA. Trimming removed 8 bases from V and 13 bases from J, with 24 bases in between. For the CDR3, the DNA is TGTGCCAGCCGCGCGGAGGGCGGCCACTATCCATACTTC. The encoded protein is CASRAEGGHYPYF.

This clonotype was recorded a few times. The chain has TRBV7-6 and TRBJ1-1; D call uncertain. The CDR3 consists of 13 residues. The germline CDR1 and CDR2 sequences are SGHVS and FNYEAQ. Trimming shortened V by 0 bases and J by 1 base, and 3 bases separated the two germline ends. This CDR3 is CASSLAKNTEAFF. In DNA, the CDR3 is TGTGCCAGCAGCTTAGCGAAGAACACTGAAGCTTTCTTT.

This clonotype has only one observation. A read error may be the cause here, since a much bigger clone is one base away. The chain links TRBV7-3 to TRBJ2-7; perhaps TRBD1 as D (6 bases). Germline lookup yields CDR1 SGHTA and CDR2 FQGTGA. This CDR3 comprises 16 residues. CDR3 nucleotides: TGTTCCAGCAGCTCCGATTCGACAGGACACTCCTACGAGCAGTACTTC. Its protein is CSSSSDSTGHSYEQYF.

For this clonotype: The conserved phenylalanine or tryptophan normally closing the CDR3 is absent here, so this likely arose from a read error. The chain carries TRBV28 and TRBJ1-6, with D uncertain. The CDR3 contains 9 residues. The germline V gene has CDR1 MDHEN and CDR2 SYDVKM. Trimming stripped 9 bases from V and 10 bases from J, with 4 bases between. The CDR3, as DNA: TGTGCCAGTGGGTCACCCCTCCACTTG. Its protein is CASGSPLHL.

As to this clonotype: Germline is not matched at one junction end, which may reflect a read error. This chain links TRBV12-3 or TRBV12-4 with TRBJ2-1; D is unresolved. The CDR3 contains 20 residues. CDR3 protein: CASSSLSLLGLERSSNEQFF. CDR3 bases: TGTGCCAGCAGCTCCCTAAGCCTCCTTGGGTTAGAAAGGTCCTCCAATGAGCAGTTCTTC.

Points on this clonotype: Lacking the conserved final phenylalanine or tryptophan, this CDR3 likely reflects a read error. The DNA is omitted, as the CDR3 cannot be located on it reliably, and the CDR3 follows TCRdb's listing. This chain connects TRBV12-5 to TRBJ2-1; the D call in the table, TRBD2, was not verified against the DNA. In germline, CDR1 is LGHNT, CDR2 FRNRAP. Inclusive of both ends, the CDR3 amounts to 19 amino acids. The CDR3 reads CASGFVSVIGAVPYNDRFL.

The chain is built from TRBV11-2 and TRBJ1-1; D remains unclear. Germline assignment: CDR1 SGHAT and CDR2 FQNNGV. The CDR3 extends over 14 amino acids. The V and J ends lost 3 bases and 1 base respectively, with 9 bases between them. The DNA for the CDR3 is TGTGCCAGCAGCTTCGACGGTCCGAACACTGAAGCTTTCTTT. It yields the protein CASSFDGPNTEAFF.

This chain links TRBV19 with TRBJ1-3; TRBD1 is a possible D gene (5 bases). This CDR3 comprises 13 residues. The V and J ends lost 6 bases and 4 bases respectively, with 10 bases between them. CDR1 and CDR2 from the germline V gene are LNHDA and SQIVND (reference sequence). The CDR3 here is CASSFGAGNTIYF. In nucleotides, the CDR3 is TGTGCCAGTAGCTTCGGGGCCGGAAACACCATATATTTT.

This chain uses TRBV6-1 with TRBJ2-5, with TRBD1 matching 9 bases. In germline, CDR1 is MNHNS, CDR2 SASEGT. The CDR3 loop spans 14 amino acids. V lost 7 bases to trimming and J lost 3 bases; unmatched junction nucleotides: 6. The CDR3 reads CASNPDRGKETQYF. The CDR3 nucleotides are TGTGCCAGCAACCCGGACAGGGGTAAAGAGACCCAGTACTTC.

Comments on this clonotype: The missing conserved phenylalanine or tryptophan at the end of this CDR3 makes a read error likely. The DNA is left out, because the CDR3 cannot be placed on it with certainty; the CDR3 is given as TCRdb lists it. The chain carries TRBV5-5 and TRBJ1-2; TRBD1, the table's D call, lacks a check against the DNA. The CDR3 is 12 residues long, ends included. CDR1 SGHKS and CDR2 YYEKEE come from the germline V gene (reference sequence). This CDR3 reads CASTWTGGGDTL.

This clonotype came up once. The chain links TRBV24-1 to TRBJ1-1; D might be TRBD1 (5 bases). With 7 bases removed from V and 3 bases from J, the gap between germline ends came to 17 bases. CDR3 length: 15 amino acids. The germline CDR1 and CDR2 sequences are KGHDR and SFDVKD. DNA for the CDR3: TGTGCCACCAGGGAGGGGACCGGGTCAGACACTGAAGCTTTCTTT. Protein: CATREGTGSDTEAFF.

The chain combines TRBV10-3 with TRBJ2-5; 8 nucleotides line up with TRBD2. This CDR3 is 14 amino acids long. V dropped 7 bases and J dropped 3; count of bases not matched to a gene: 7. Germline values: CDR1 ENHRY, CDR2 SYGVKD. CDR3 bases: TGTGCCATCAATGTAAGCGGGGGAGAAGAGACCCAGTACTTC. Amino acid sequence: CAINVSGGEETQYF.

This clonotype was found many times. The rearrangement uses TRBV7-2 and TRBJ2-1; 8 nucleotides match TRBD2. V shed 1 base and J 9 bases; nucleotides not matched to a gene: 14. Looked up from germline, CDR1 is SGHTA and CDR2 is FQGNSA. This CDR3 has 17 amino acids. This CDR3 is CASSLGASGWTTGEQFF. CDR3 nucleotide sequence: TGTGCCAGCAGCTTAGGAGCTAGCGGGTGGACGACCGGTGAGCAGTTCTTC. Combining the CDR3 with reference TRBV7-2 and TRBJ2-1 gives the whole variable domain GAGVSQSPSNKVTEKGKDVELRCDPISGHTALYWYRQSLGQGLEFLIYFQGNSAPDKSGLPSDRFSAERTGGSVSTLTIQRTQQEDSAVYLCASSLGASGWTTGEQFFGPGTRLTVL.

This chain uses TRBV19 with TRBJ1-1; 7 bases fit TRBD1. CDR3 length: 14 amino acids. Germline V gives CDR1 LNHDA, CDR2 SQIVND (reference sequence). V shed 5 bases and J 10 bases; nucleotides not matched to a gene: 13. CDR3 protein: CASSSGTDLFGAFF. CDR3 DNA: TGTGCCAGTAGTTCCGGGACAGACCTCTTTGGAGCTTTCTTT.

This clonotype was recorded many times. J is TRBJ2-1 and V is TRBV11-2; 7 bases match TRBD1. Looked up from germline, CDR1 is SGHAT and CDR2 is FQNNGV. Germline trimming cut 5 bases from V and 0 bases from J; bases unmatched to any gene: 4. The CDR3 is 15 amino acids. CDR3 residues: CASSLGDSSYNEQFF. The CDR3 DNA follows: TGTGCCAGCAGCCTAGGGGACAGCTCCTACAATGAGCAGTTCTTC.

A few counts support this clonotype. This sequence joins TRBV7-8 and TRBJ2-5; either TRBD1 or TRBD2 may supply D (5 bases each). V was cut by 5 bases and J by 1 base, with 14 bases left in between. The CDR3 runs to 15 residues. Germline V gene data show CDR1 as SGHVS and CDR2 as FQNEAQ. In nucleotides, the CDR3 is TGTGCCAGCAGCACGCAGGGACCCCCCCAAGAGACCCAGTACTTC. It yields the protein CASSTQGPPQETQYF.

This clonotype came up a few times. The rearrangement links TRBV7-6 to TRBJ1-1; D not resolved. The CDR3 covers 17 residues. Germline CDR1 SGHVS, CDR2 FNYEAQ. V lost 1 base and J lost 0, with 15 bases in between. The DNA of the CDR3 is TGTGCCAGCAGCTTAGAACTTGGCCCAGTCATGAACACTGAAGCTTTCTTT. Amino acid sequence: CASSLELGPVMNTEAFF.

The V gene is TRBV6-4, the J gene TRBJ2-2, with 15 bases aligning to TRBD2. V shed 6 bases and J 5 bases; nucleotides not matched to a gene: 7. Germline V gene sequence: CDR1 MRHNA, CDR2 SNTAGT. The CDR3 contains 17 residues. Here the CDR3 DNA reads TGTGCCAGCAGAGCTCAAGGACTAGCGGGAGGGACCGGGGAGCTGTTTTTT. It specifies CASRAQGLAGGTGELFF.

Many counts were recorded for this clonotype. The rearrangement joins TRBV6-1 to TRBJ1-5, with D hard to call. CDR3 length: 14 residues. Trimming pared 3 bases from V and 7 bases from J, leaving 13 bases between. Germline loops: CDR1 MNHNS, CDR2 SASEGT. The CDR3 DNA reads TGTGCCAGCAGTGAGTGGGGTCCGCGGCAGCCCCAGCATTTT. As protein: CASSEWGPRQPQHF.

The rearrangement uses TRBV7-8 and TRBJ1-2; D is uncertain. The CDR3 runs 19 residues. The V gene lost 1 base and the J gene lost 7 bases, with 28 bases spanning the gap. Germline CDR1 is SGHVS and CDR2 is FQNEAQ. The CDR3 protein is CASSLGDVTQKGLGGGYTF. The CDR3 DNA reads TGTGCCAGCAGCTTAGGTGACGTCACTCAGAAAGGGTTGGGTGGTGGCTACACCTTC.

A remark on this clonotype: A read error is likely, as this CDR3 ends without the conserved phenylalanine or tryptophan. This chain joins TRBV6-2 or TRBV6-3 and TRBJ1-5; TRBD1 is a possible D gene (6 bases). This CDR3 is 15 amino acids long. The V gene lost 10 bases and the J gene lost 10 bases, with 26 bases spanning the gap. Germline CDR1 reads MNHEY; CDR2 reads SVGEGT. CDR3 coding DNA: TGTGCCACAGGCCGCCGCCAGGGGACCAAGCATCCCCAGCATTTG. Its protein is CATGRRQGTKHPQHL.